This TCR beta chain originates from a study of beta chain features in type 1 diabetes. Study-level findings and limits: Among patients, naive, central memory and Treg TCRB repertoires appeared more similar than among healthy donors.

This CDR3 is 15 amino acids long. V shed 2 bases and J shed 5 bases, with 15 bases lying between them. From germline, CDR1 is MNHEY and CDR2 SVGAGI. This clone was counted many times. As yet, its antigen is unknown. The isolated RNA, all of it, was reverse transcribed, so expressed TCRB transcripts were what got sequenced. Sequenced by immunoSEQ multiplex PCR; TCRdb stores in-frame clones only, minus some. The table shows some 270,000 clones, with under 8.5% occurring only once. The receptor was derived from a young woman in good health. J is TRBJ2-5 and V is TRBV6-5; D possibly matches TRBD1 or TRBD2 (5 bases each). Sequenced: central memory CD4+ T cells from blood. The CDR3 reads CASSYGTARSETQYF. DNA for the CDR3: TGTGCCAGCAGTTACGGGACGGCCCGGTCGGAGACCCAGTACTTC.